This TCR beta chain originates from a study of T-cell reconstitution after alpha-beta-depleted transplantation in children. This clonotype turned up a few times. The antigen is unknown. Study results and limitations: Alpha-beta T cells present about two months after transplant were reported to originate from several hundred expanded graft clones. One year after transplant, T-cell counts and diversity came mostly from newly produced T cells. From surviving recipient T cells and thymic progenitors came the high day-60 TCRbeta diversity observed in some patients.

The ends were cut back, 0 bases at V and 2 bases at J, with 13 bases in the middle. Germline-derived CDR1 and CDR2 are SEHNR and FQNEAQ (reference sequence). The CDR3 contains 16 residues. Unique molecular identifiers were incorporated during preparation of the TCRbeta library. In TCRdb, the PCR reads were re-called with MiXCR into one record per CDR3 protein. The data hold 450,000 to 550,000 distinct CDR3 sequences, with roughly 11% observed a single time. V usage is TRBV7-9 and J usage is TRBJ1-1; a possible D gene is TRBD1 (5 bases). The origin of this receptor is a female patient between 2 and 15 years old who had a stem cell transplant for aplastic anemia, so the T cells may come from the graft donor. Sequencing was performed on PBMCs, mostly from graft donor cells, taken 180 days after TCRalphabeta/CD19-depleted stem cell transplant. CDR3 DNA: TGTGCCAGCAGCTTAGCGGGGGACGCCCTAAACACTGAAGCTTTCTTT. Translated: CASSLAGDALNTEAFF.